The 27 T cell receptor beta chains given below trace back to one sample, sequenced in a study (dated by TCRdb to between 2014 and 2016). The library was generated by 5' RACE. For sequencing, an Illumina MiSeq was employed. In-frame beta chains were kept once TCRdb had trimmed the public reads at Q25 with fastp and called clones with MiXCR. Merged by CDR3 protein, the rows form single entries marked with the most common genes and DNA. Within this sample are about 54,000 distinct CDR3 sequences, with about a sixth of them counted one time only. The ten largest clones take up about 2.1% of the sample. Sample: naive CD4+ T cells sorted from blood. The cell subset or site label of this sample denotes: naive CD4+ T cells, CD4+CD45RA+CD25-. The source of these receptors is a female donor with breast cancer.

This sequence joins TRBV20-1 and TRBJ1-5; D is undetermined. Between the trimmed V and J ends, which lost 7 bases and 2 bases, there was a span of 9 bases. Germline assignment: CDR1 DFQATT and CDR2 SNEGSKA (reference sequence). There are 12 residues in the CDR3. CDR3 nucleotide sequence: TGCAGTGTTCGTACCGGCAATCAGCCCCAGCATTTT. It specifies CSVRTGNQPQHF.

The J gene is TRBJ1-5, the V gene TRBV3-1, with unresolved D. There are 15 residues in the CDR3. Looked up from germline, CDR1 is LGHDT and CDR2 is YNNKEL (reference sequence). V gave up 1 base and J gave up 2 bases, with 9 bases separating them. Here the CDR3 DNA reads TGTGCCAGCAGCCAAGTCCTCGGCGGCAATCAGCCCCAGCATTTT. This encodes CASSQVLGGNQPQHF. Looking up the rest from reference TRBV3-1 and TRBJ1-5 gives the full variable domain: DTAVSQTPKYLVTQMGNDKSIKCEQNLGHDTMYWYKQDSKKFLKIMFSYNNKELIINETVPNRFSPKSPDKAHLNLHINSLELGDSAVYFCASSQVLGGNQPQHFGDGTRLSIL.

Concerning this clonotype itself: A junction boundary mismatches the germline segment, possibly from a read error. The rearrangement links TRBV29-1 to TRBJ2-2; D could derive from TRBD1 or TRBD2 (5 bases each). CDR1 and CDR2 from the germline V gene are SQVTM and ANQGSEA. The CDR3 totals 10 residues. The CDR3 DNA reads TGCAGCGCAGGGACCGGGGAGCCGTTTTTT. Translation: CSAGTGEPFF.

Only a few counts were recorded for this clonotype. This sequence joins TRBV7-6 and TRBJ2-7; D may be TRBD1 or TRBD2 (5 bases each). Germline V gene lookup returns CDR1 SGHVS and CDR2 FNYEAQ. The CDR3 has 14 amino acids. The ends were cut back, 5 bases at V and 5 bases at J, with 16 bases in the middle. The CDR3: CASSRDGSRDEQYF. The CDR3 coding sequence is TGTGCCAGCAGCCGGGACGGGTCACGCGACGAGCAGTACTTC.

The chain couples TRBV27 to TRBJ1-2; a weak D match, TRBD1 (5 bases). The CDR3 covers 13 residues. Germline loops: CDR1 MNHEY, CDR2 SMNVEV (reference sequence). Trimming left V 6 bases short and J 4 bases short, with 12 bases between. For the CDR3, the DNA is TGTGCCAGCAGCTCTCGGGGGGGCTATGGCTACACCTTC. It is translated as CASSSRGGYGYTF.

A few counts support this clonotype. The V gene is TRBV7-2, the J gene TRBJ2-1; 7 nucleotides agree with TRBD2. The V segment lost 2 bases and the J segment 4 bases; nucleotides outside the gene matches: 5. The CDR3 runs to 15 residues. Germline assignment: CDR1 SGHTA and CDR2 FQGNSA. The CDR3 sequence: CASSLYGGGYNEQFF. In nucleotides, the CDR3 is TGTGCCAGCAGCTTATATGGGGGGGGTTACAATGAGCAGTTCTTC.

This chain uses TRBV24-1 with TRBJ2-1; D perhaps matches TRBD2 (5 bases). From germline, CDR1 is KGHDR and CDR2 SFDVKD. CDR3 length: 12 residues. V was shortened by 10 bases and J by 3 bases, with 9 bases between the two germline ends. The CDR3 coding sequence is TGTGCCACAGCGGAGGACTACAATGAGCAGTTCTTC. It is translated as CATAEDYNEQFF.

V usage is TRBV12-3 or TRBV12-4 and J usage is TRBJ2-4; either TRBD1 or TRBD2 may supply D (5 bases each). Deletions cut 6 bases from V and 9 bases from J, with 18 bases between. CDR3 length: 14 residues. CDR3 in amino acids: CASSGALSVTIQYF. The CDR3 DNA sequence: TGTGCCAGCAGCGGGGCCTTGAGCGTGACCATTCAGTACTTC.

This clonotype was seen a handful of times. The V and J genes are TRBV12-3 or TRBV12-4 and TRBJ1-6, with 10 bases identical to TRBD1. CDR3 length equals 16 residues. V shed 0 bases, J shed 9 bases, and the junction held 5 bases outside the gene matches. CDR3 amino acids: CASSLATGGMGSPLHF. The CDR3 nucleotides read TGTGCCAGCAGTTTAGCGACAGGGGGCATGGGTTCACCCCTCCACTTT.

This clonotype has a handful of counts. The chain has TRBV5-1 and TRBJ2-1; 9 bases agree with TRBD1. CDR1 is SGHRS and CDR2 is YFSETQ in the germline V gene. CDR3 length equals 17 residues. With V trimmed by 4 bases and J by 6 bases, 14 bases remained unmatched. The CDR3 protein is CASSPLPTGGSSNEQFF. The CDR3 DNA sequence: TGCGCCAGCAGCCCCCTCCCGACAGGGGGATCTTCCAATGAGCAGTTCTTC. Variable domain in full (rest from reference TRBV5-1 and TRBJ2-1): KAGVTQTPRYLIKTRGQQVTLSCSPISGHRSVSWYQQTPGQGLQFLFEYFSETQRNKGNFPGRFSGRQFSNSRSEMNVSTLELGDSALYLCASSPLPTGGSSNEQFFGPGTRLTVL.

In this sample, this clonotype turned up a few times. The J gene is TRBJ2-6, the V gene TRBV6-1, with D hard to call. Germline lookup yields CDR1 MNHNS and CDR2 SASEGT. This CDR3 is built from 14 residues. V lost 4 bases and J lost 2, with 6 bases in between. The CDR3 DNA reads as TGTGCCAGCAGTGGGGCAGCTGGGGCCAACGTCCTGACTTTC. Amino acid sequence: CASSGAAGANVLTF.

This clonotype was recorded many times. The chain employs TRBV4-1 and TRBJ1-1; D gene ambiguous. Looked up from germline, CDR1 is MGHRA and CDR2 is YSYEKL. With 0 bases removed from V and 10 bases from J, the gap between germline ends came to 6 bases. This CDR3 is built from 11 residues. The CDR3 DNA reads TGCGCCAGCAGCCAAGAAAATCGAGCTTTCTTT. Its protein product is CASSQENRAFF.

CDR3 loop: CASSVDWEAQFF. CDR3 in DNA: TGTGCCAGCAGCGTAGACTGGGAGGCGCAGTTCTTC. V gene TRBV2 combines with J gene TRBJ2-1; TRBD2 is a possible D gene (6 bases). V shed 6 bases and J shed 12 bases, with 15 bases lying between them. The germline gives CDR1 SNHLY, CDR2 FYNNEI. The CDR3 is made up of 12 amino acids.

V is TRBV18 and J is TRBJ2-1; D call uncertain. The CDR3 consists of 14 residues. V was cut by 0 bases and J by 9 bases, with 12 bases left in between. Germline-derived CDR1 and CDR2 are KGHSH and LQKENI. The CDR3 coding sequence is TGTGCCAGCTCACCACCAACGGCCCTCGGTGAGCAGTTCTTC. Translating it yields CASSPPTALGEQFF.

In regard to this clonotype: This CDR3 is missing its conserved last phenylalanine or tryptophan, likely due to a read error. The V call is TRBV5-1, the J call TRBJ1-1; maybe TRBD1 (5 bases). Germline V gene data show CDR1 as SGHRS and CDR2 as YFSETQ. With 4 bases removed from V and 4 bases from J, the gap between germline ends came to 11 bases. This CDR3 contains 13 residues. The CDR3 region has the DNA TGCGCCAGCAGCCAAGGGGCCTTCACTGAAGCTTTCTGT. It translates to CASSQGAFTEAFC.

This clonotype was seen only a few times. The V call is TRBV29-1, the J call TRBJ2-1, with D uncertain. CDR1 SQVTM and CDR2 ANQGSEA come from the germline V gene. The CDR3 is made up of 15 amino acids. Trimming took off 1 base at V and 3 bases at J, with 13 bases between the two ends. CDR3 in DNA: TGCAGCGTTGAAGCACCTCTTGGGATCTACAATGAGCAGTTCTTC. Protein sequence: CSVEAPLGIYNEQFF.

As concerns this clonotype: Germline and junction disagree at one end, which may indicate a read error. The rearrangement uses TRBV7-3 and TRBJ1-2; D not resolved. Germline CDR1 SGHTA, CDR2 FQGTGA. The CDR3 length is 14 residues. CDR3 sequence reads: CASSLEAGNYSYTF. DNA of the CDR3: TGTGCCAGCAGCTTAGAGGCGGGGAACTATAGCTACACCTTC. The whole variable domain, remainder taken from reference TRBV7-3 and TRBJ1-2, is GAGVSQTPSNKVTEKGKYVELRCDPISGHTALYWYRQSLGQGPEFLIYFQGTGAADDSGLPNDRFFAVRPEGSVSTLKIQRTERGDSAVYLCASSLEAGNYSYTFGSGTRLTVV.

This clonotype was seen only a few times. J is TRBJ2-5 and V is TRBV5-1, with 11 bases aligning to TRBD1. Germline V gene lookup returns CDR1 SGHRS and CDR2 YFSETQ. CDR3 length: 14 amino acids. V lost 7 bases, J lost 1 base, and 3 bases stayed unmatched. The CDR3 sequence is CASGTGGTQETQYF. CDR3 nucleotides: TGCGCCAGCGGGACAGGGGGTACCCAAGAGACCCAGTACTTC.

This clonotype occurred a few times. V is TRBV9 and J is TRBJ2-7, with 7 bases aligning to TRBD2. The J segment lost 6 bases and the V segment lost 3 bases, leaving 9 bases of the junction unmatched. Germline CDR1 is SGDLS and CDR2 is YYNGEE. This CDR3 is 14 amino acids long. CDR3 loop: CASSASPTSLEQYF. CDR3 nucleotide sequence: TGTGCCAGCAGCGCGTCACCGACTAGCCTCGAGCAGTACTTC.

The sample holds one count of this clonotype. This chain connects TRBV5-4 to TRBJ2-3; TRBD2 might be the D (5 bases). This CDR3 is built from 16 residues. The ends were cut back, 1 base at V and 7 bases at J, with 19 bases in the middle. Germline loops: CDR1 SGHNT, CDR2 YYREEE (reference sequence). Here the CDR3 reads CASSLSGGFGANTQYF. CDR3 sequence (DNA): TGTGCCAGCAGCTTGTCAGGCGGGTTTGGCGCAAATACGCAGTATTTT.

This clonotype was found many times. The CDR3 DNA reads TGTGCCAGCAGTTACAATATCTTCGAGGACAGGGGAAACTTAATGAACACTGAAGCTTTCTTT. It encodes CASSYNIFEDRGNLMNTEAFF. The V call is TRBV6-2 or TRBV6-3, the J call TRBJ1-1; 9 nucleotides match TRBD1. CDR1 and CDR2 (germline): MNHEY, SVGEGT. The CDR3 is made up of 21 amino acids. The J segment lost 0 bases and the V segment lost 2 bases, leaving 19 bases of the junction unmatched.

The chain joins TRBV5-1 to TRBJ2-1; D not resolved. This CDR3 is 13 amino acids long. Germline V lookup: CDR1 SGHRS, CDR2 YFSETQ. Trimming shortened V by 7 bases and J by 4 bases, and 12 bases separated the two germline ends. CDR3 sequence (DNA): TGCGCCAGCGGGATCGCCGCATACAATGAGCAGTTCTTC. The encoded protein is CASGIAAYNEQFF.

V and J are TRBV4-3 and TRBJ1-4; no definite D call. Trimming removed 1 base at V and 2 bases at J, with 11 bases between. Germline values: CDR1 LGHNA, CDR2 YSLEER. The CDR3 totals 16 residues. As DNA, the CDR3 is TGCGCCAGCAGCCAAGGCGGCCTTGGGACTAATGAAAAACTGTTTTTT. Translating gives CASSQGGLGTNEKLFF.

The chain uses TRBV3-1 and TRBJ2-7; D gene ambiguous. Germline V lookup: CDR1 LGHDT, CDR2 YNNKEL (reference sequence). This CDR3 has 14 residues. V was cut by 0 bases and J by 4 bases, with 10 bases left in between. For the CDR3, the DNA is TGTGCCAGCAGCCAAGATTTAATGTCGTACGAGCAGTACTTC. This codes for CASSQDLMSYEQYF.

Regarding this clonotype: A junction boundary mismatches the germline segment, possibly from a read error. The CDR3 bases are TGTGCCAGCAGCTTAGACGCGGGGAGCTCCTACAATAAGCAGTTCTTC. It specifies CASSLDAGSSYNKQFF. The genes are TRBV7-9 and TRBJ2-1; tentatively, D is TRBD2 (6 bases). Looked up from germline, CDR1 is SEHNR and CDR2 is FQNEAQ (reference sequence). The CDR3 is 16 residues long.

In its sample, this clonotype was seen many times. The chain links TRBV12-3 or TRBV12-4 to TRBJ1-1; no clear D. The CDR3 is 14 amino acids. V dropped 6 bases and J dropped 3 bases, with 14 bases sitting between them. The CDR3 loop is CASSPTGKYTEAFF. The CDR3 DNA follows: TGTGCCAGCAGCCCGACCGGGAAGTACACTGAAGCTTTCTTT.

The chain joins TRBV7-8 to TRBJ2-3, with D unclear. This CDR3 contains 15 residues. Per germline, CDR1 SGHVS and CDR2 FQNEAQ. Trimming shortened V by 5 bases and J by 2 bases, and 14 bases separated the two germline ends. CDR3 loop: CASSPIVGFTDTQYF. The CDR3 bases are TGTGCCAGCAGCCCGATCGTCGGGTTCACAGATACGCAGTATTTT. The full variable domain, its missing parts supplied by reference TRBV7-8 and TRBJ2-3, is GAGVSQSPRYKVAKRGQDVALRCDPISGHVSLFWYQQALGQGPEFLTYFQNEAQLDKSGLPSDRFFAERPEGSVSTLKIQRTQQEDSAVYLCASSPIVGFTDTQYFGPGTRLTVL.